The 32 T cell receptor beta chains below come from one sample, sequenced in a study of T cell responses to AZD1222 COVID-19 vaccine. Clones were read by immunoSEQ multiplex PCR, and TCRdb kept only the in-frame ones, dropping some. This table has 120,000 to 150,000 clones, roughly nine tenths appearing once. The input for sequencing was peripheral blood, taken on day 0 of AZD1222 vaccination. Every receptor here comes from an adult in good health.

This chain joins TRBV5-4 and TRBJ1-6; tentative D call: TRBD1 (5 bases). The CDR3 consists of 15 residues. V was pared by 0 bases and J by 7 bases, with 11 bases between. Germline V gene lookup returns CDR1 SGHNT and CDR2 YYREEE (reference sequence). DNA for the CDR3: TGTGCCAGCAGCTTGGCGGGACCGACGAATTCACCCCTCCACTTT. This codes for CASSLAGPTNSPLHF.

The V and J genes are TRBV2 and TRBJ1-6; no reliable D call. The CDR3 spans 16 residues. CDR1 and CDR2 from the germline V gene are SNHLY and FYNNEI. V was clipped by 6 bases and J by 3 bases, with 15 bases between them. The DNA of the CDR3 is TGTGCCAGCAGATTGGACGGAACGGTCTATAATTCACCCCTCCACTTT. Translation gives CASRLDGTVYNSPLHF.

The chain uses TRBV30 and TRBJ2-1, with TRBD2 as a possible D gene (6 bases). This CDR3 has 15 amino acids. Trimming took 4 bases from V and 5 from J, leaving 18 bases between them. Germline CDR1 GTSNPN, CDR2 SVGIG (reference sequence). The CDR3 coding sequence is TGTGCCTGGAAGACGGGACTCGGCCTAAACAATGAGCAGTTCTTC. Protein product: CAWKTGLGLNNEQFF.

This chain uses TRBV7-8 with TRBJ2-7; the D gene could be TRBD1 or TRBD2 (5 bases each). Germline V gives CDR1 SGHVS, CDR2 FQNEAQ. CDR3 length: 14 residues. Between the trimmed V and J ends, which lost 3 bases and 3 bases, there was a span of 12 bases. In DNA form, the CDR3 reads TGTGCCAGCAGCTTCCGGGACCACTACTACGAGCAGTACTTC. Translated: CASSFRDHYYEQYF.

The chain employs TRBV7-2 and TRBJ1-4; D is ambiguous. The length of the CDR3 is 12 residues. Trimming took off 4 bases at V and 12 bases at J, with 12 bases between the two ends. The germline V gene has CDR1 SGHTA and CDR2 FQGNSA. DNA for the CDR3: TGTGCCAGCAGCTCCCTACGGGCGGAACTGTTTTTT. This translates into CASSSLRAELFF.

The gene calls are TRBV7-2 and TRBJ2-3; D unclear. The CDR3 totals 16 residues. Trimming removed 1 base at V and 3 bases at J, with 14 bases between. Germline V gene data show CDR1 as SGHTA and CDR2 as FQGNSA. The CDR3 DNA reads TGTGCCAGCAGCTTAGTAGGACCGCGAGGAACAGATACGCAGTATTTT. Protein: CASSLVGPRGTDTQYF.

The rearrangement links TRBV2 to TRBJ2-7; D is possibly TRBD2 (6 bases). CDR1 SNHLY and CDR2 FYNNEI come from the germline V gene. CDR3 size: 14 residues. V was trimmed by 4 bases and J by 1 base, leaving 11 bases between them. CDR3 sequence reads: CASSVAAHSYEQYF. CDR3 bases: TGTGCCAGCAGTGTAGCGGCACATTCCTACGAGCAGTACTTC.

The genes are TRBV29-1 and TRBJ1-2; D not certain. CDR3 size: 12 residues. Trimming removed 6 bases from V and 4 bases from J, with 12 bases in between. Germline CDR1 reads SQVTM; CDR2 reads ANQGSEA. The CDR3: CSVEGSGYGYTF. CDR3 in DNA: TGCAGCGTCGAGGGTTCGGGCTATGGCTACACCTTC.

The rearrangement links TRBV29-1 to TRBJ1-1; D may be TRBD1 (5 bases). The length of the CDR3 is 12 residues. V lost 7 bases to trimming and J lost 4 bases, with 13 bases between them. CDR1 is SQVTM and CDR2 is ANQGSEA in the germline V gene. The CDR3: CSADLGGTEAFF. CDR3 in DNA: TGCAGCGCTGATCTGGGGGGCACTGAAGCTTTCTTT.

The chain is built from TRBV19 and TRBJ2-7; possibly TRBD2 for D (6 bases). The length of the CDR3 is 15 residues. V lost 4 bases to trimming and J lost 2 bases, with 15 bases between them. Germline lookup yields CDR1 LNHDA and CDR2 SQIVND (reference sequence). CDR3 in amino acids: CASSRGWGEAYEQYF. CDR3 bases: TGTGCCAGTAGTAGGGGATGGGGGGAGGCCTACGAGCAGTACTTC.

This clone came up once. CDR3 in amino acids: CASSGTGIRAISPLHF. The DNA of the CDR3 is TGTGCCAGCAGTGGGACGGGAATCCGGGCGATCTCACCCCTCCACTTT. This sequence joins TRBV2 and TRBJ1-6; D remains ambiguous. CDR1 and CDR2 from the germline V gene are SNHLY and FYNNEI. The CDR3 totals 16 residues. V dropped 4 bases and J dropped 10 bases, with 20 bases sitting between them.

The chain is built from TRBV7-9 and TRBJ1-2; 11 nucleotides agree with TRBD1. There are 14 residues in the CDR3. The germline V gene encodes CDR1 SEHNR and CDR2 FQNEAQ (reference sequence). The V segment lost 5 bases and the J segment 5 bases; nucleotides outside the gene matches: 4. This CDR3 is CASSPGQGDYGYTF. CDR3 DNA sequence: TGTGCCAGCAGCCCGGGACAGGGGGATTATGGCTACACCTTC.

This clone was recorded once. The chain is built from TRBV5-1 and TRBJ2-7; 9 bases line up with TRBD1. V lost 0 bases, J lost 5 bases, and 9 bases stayed unmatched. The CDR3 is 16 amino acids. CDR1 SGHRS and CDR2 YFSETQ come from the germline V gene. CDR3 DNA: TGCGCCAGCAGCTTGGGGACACAGGGGGCGGTAGACGAGCAGTACTTC. Protein product: CASSLGTQGAVDEQYF. Variable domain in full (rest from reference TRBV5-1 and TRBJ2-7): KAGVTQTPRYLIKTRGQQVTLSCSPISGHRSVSWYQQTPGQGLQFLFEYFSETQRNKGNFPGRFSGRQFSNSRSEMNVSTLELGDSALYLCASSLGTQGAVDEQYFGPGTRLTVT.

This sequence joins TRBV5-1 and TRBJ1-5; D perhaps matches TRBD1 (5 bases). The V end was cut by 0 bases, the J end by 1 base, with 8 bases between. The V gene's germline CDR1 is SGHRS and CDR2 YFSETQ. This CDR3 spans 15 amino acids. The CDR3 loop reads CASSLAGISNQPQHF. The CDR3 DNA sequence: TGCGCCAGCAGCTTGGCAGGGATCAGCAATCAGCCCCAGCATTTT.

This chain connects TRBV28 to TRBJ2-7, with D possibly being TRBD2 (5 bases). Germline V CDR1 and CDR2: MDHEN, SYDVKM. The CDR3 has 14 amino acids. V lost 1 base and J lost 1, with 8 bases in between. This CDR3 reads CASSLYGDSYEQYF. CDR3 sequence (DNA): TGTGCCAGCAGTTTATACGGGGATTCCTACGAGCAGTACTTC.

The chain is built from TRBV28 and TRBJ1-2; D gene ambiguous. V lost 8 bases, J lost 2 bases, and 9 bases lay in between. Per germline, CDR1 MDHEN and CDR2 SYDVKM. The CDR3 covers 12 residues. CDR3 sequence (DNA): TGTGCCAGCTTGAAGAGGAACTATGGCTACACCTTC. It translates to CASLKRNYGYTF.

The chain uses TRBV7-2 and TRBJ1-2, with D possibly being TRBD1 (6 bases). V was pared by 5 bases and J by 0 bases, with 13 bases between. In germline, CDR1 is SGHTA, CDR2 FQGNSA. The CDR3 has 15 amino acids. CDR3 sequence: CASSGNRVANYGYTF. CDR3 sequence (DNA): TGTGCCAGCAGCGGGAACAGGGTTGCTAACTATGGCTACACCTTC.

The count of this clone is one. The chain joins TRBV5-1 to TRBJ2-1; no firm D call. The length of the CDR3 is 13 residues. Deletions cut 0 bases from V and 7 bases from J, with 8 bases between. Germline lookup yields CDR1 SGHRS and CDR2 YFSETQ. The CDR3 protein is CASSLVHGNEQFF. In DNA form, the CDR3 reads TGCGCCAGCAGCTTGGTCCACGGTAATGAGCAGTTCTTC.

The gene calls are TRBV15 and TRBJ2-7; D not resolved. This CDR3 region has 15 residues. Per the germline V gene, CDR1 is LNHNV and CDR2 is YYDKDF (reference sequence). V lost 1 base, J lost 0 bases, and 10 bases lay in between. The CDR3 protein is CATSRGADGSYEQYF. CDR3 in DNA: TGTGCCACCAGCAGAGGGGCCGACGGCTCCTACGAGCAGTACTTC.

The J gene is TRBJ1-2, the V gene TRBV28; 7 bases fit TRBD1. The CDR3 has 15 amino acids. The V gene end was trimmed by 2 bases and the J gene end by 4 bases; junction bases not matched to a gene: 7. The germline gives CDR1 MDHEN, CDR2 SYDVKM. The CDR3 protein is CASSLSDRASYGYTF. DNA of the CDR3: TGTGCCAGCAGTTTAAGTGACAGGGCCTCCTATGGCTACACCTTC.

The chain is built from TRBV2 and TRBJ2-1; D uncertain. The length of the CDR3 is 13 residues. Germline V gene lookup returns CDR1 SNHLY and CDR2 FYNNEI. The V and J ends lost 6 bases and 5 bases respectively, with 11 bases between them. CDR3 residues: CASRTSPNNEQFF. For the CDR3, the DNA is TGTGCCAGCAGGACCAGCCCTAACAATGAGCAGTTCTTC. Combining the CDR3 with reference TRBV2 and TRBJ2-1 gives the whole variable domain EPEVTQTPSHQVTQMGQEVILRCVPISNHLYFYWYRQILGQKVEFLVSFYNNEISEKSEIFDDQFSVERPDGSNFTLKIRSTKLEDSAMYFCASRTSPNNEQFFGPGTRLTVL.

This clone was picked up one time. The chain joins TRBV7-8 to TRBJ2-7; D not resolved. This CDR3 spans 14 amino acids. Germline V gene data show CDR1 as SGHVS and CDR2 as FQNEAQ. Trimming took off 0 bases at V and 1 base at J, with 7 bases between the two ends. This CDR3 reads CASSLAASSYEQYF. The CDR3 DNA is TGTGCCAGCAGCTTAGCGGCCAGTTCCTACGAGCAGTACTTC.

This chain joins TRBV5-6 and TRBJ2-1; 13 positions match TRBD2. The V and J ends lost 5 bases and 5 bases, in that order; junction bases with no gene match: 4. This CDR3 comprises 15 residues. The germline V gene has CDR1 SGHDT and CDR2 YYEEEE. This chain's CDR3 is CASSPGTSGDNEQFF. The CDR3 region has the DNA TGTGCCAGCAGTCCCGGGACTAGCGGGGACAATGAGCAGTTCTTC.

This chain joins TRBV7-8 and TRBJ1-1, with D unclear. Germline assignment: CDR1 SGHVS and CDR2 FQNEAQ. Trimming pared 3 bases from V and 1 base from J, leaving 6 bases between. CDR3 size: 13 residues. The CDR3: CASSLGRNTEAFF. The CDR3 region has the DNA TGTGCCAGCAGCTTGGGTCGGAACACTGAAGCTTTCTTT.

The V gene is TRBV18, the J gene TRBJ2-3; 10 bases line up with TRBD1. The V segment lost 4 bases and the J segment 2 bases; nucleotides outside the gene matches: 6. The germline CDR1 and CDR2 sequences are KGHSH and LQKENI. The CDR3 contains 16 residues. DNA for the CDR3: TGTGCCAGCTCACACAGCGGGACAGGGGCCACAGATACGCAGTATTTT. This gives the protein CASSHSGTGATDTQYF.

This rearrangement joins TRBV5-4 to TRBJ2-7; tentatively, D is TRBD2 (6 bases). Per the germline V gene, CDR1 is SGHNT and CDR2 is YYREEE (reference sequence). Between the trimmed V and J ends, which lost 5 bases and 3 bases, there was a span of 18 bases. This CDR3 is 15 amino acids long. The CDR3 coding sequence is TGTGCCAGCAGTTACAAGCAGGGAGGAGGCTACGAGCAGTACTTC. It translates to CASSYKQGGGYEQYF.

This chain's CDR3 is CASSEPTGRHSPLHF. CDR3 coding DNA: TGTGCCAGCAGTGAACCGACAGGGAGGCATTCACCCCTCCACTTT. This chain links TRBV25-1 with TRBJ1-6, with 7 bases fitting TRBD1. This CDR3 spans 15 amino acids. CDR1 and CDR2 (germline): MGHDK, SYGVNS. V shed 2 bases, J shed 8 bases, and the junction held 6 bases outside the gene matches.

This clone occurred once. The chain combines TRBV2 with TRBJ1-6; the D is unclear. V gave up 2 bases and J gave up 9 bases, with 17 bases separating them. Germline-derived CDR1 and CDR2 are SNHLY and FYNNEI. This CDR3 comprises 16 residues. The CDR3 sequence is CASSEISRQSGSPLHF. The CDR3 coding sequence is TGTGCCAGCAGTGAAATCTCGCGTCAGAGTGGTTCACCCCTCCACTTT.

The V call is TRBV3-1 (or the pseudogene TRBV3-2), the J call TRBJ2-2, with D uncertain. This CDR3 is built from 12 residues. The germline CDR1 and CDR2 sequences are LGHDT and YNNKEL (reference sequence). Trimming left V 8 bases short and J 5 bases short, with 9 bases between. CDR3 bases: TGTGCCAGCCACAGCGTAACCGGGGAGCTGTTTTTT. Translating gives CASHSVTGELFF.

The gene calls are TRBV30 and TRBJ1-3; D gene unclear. The CDR3 has 16 amino acids. Per the germline V gene, CDR1 is GTSNPN and CDR2 is SVGIG (reference sequence). Trimming left V 0 bases short and J 0 bases short, with 12 bases between. The CDR3 sequence is CAWSVLGSNSGNTIYF. Here the CDR3 DNA reads TGTGCCTGGAGTGTACTGGGGTCAAACTCTGGAAACACCATATATTTT.

This clone was seen once. The rearrangement uses TRBV6-6 and TRBJ2-1, with 9 bases matching TRBD2. CDR3 size: 16 residues. Germline values: CDR1 MNHNY, CDR2 SVGAGI (reference sequence). V was pared by 5 bases and J by 8 bases, with 13 bases of the junction left unmatched. CDR3 in amino acids: CASSPLDSGRGDEQFF. CDR3 bases: TGTGCCAGCAGTCCCCTAGATAGCGGGAGAGGGGATGAGCAGTTCTTC.

This chain joins TRBV20-1 and TRBJ2-1; 8 nucleotides align to TRBD2. Germline CDR1 and CDR2: DFQATT and SNEGSKA (reference sequence). The ends lost 3 bases at V and 0 bases at J; junction bases unmatched: 1. The CDR3 is made up of 14 amino acids. This CDR3 reads CSASRGGSYNEQFF. The CDR3, as DNA: TGCAGTGCTAGTCGGGGGGGCTCCTACAATGAGCAGTTCTTC.